This TCR beta chain was observed in a study of shared T cell receptors in the human thymus. CDR1 is SGHRS, CDR2 YFSETQ, per germline. This CDR3 has 14 residues. J gave up 7 bases and V 8 bases, and 15 bases lay outside the gene matches. TCRdb's table, derived via immunoSEQ multiplex PCR, lists solely in-frame clones and lacks some. The repertoire includes hundreds of thousands of clones, around 87% of them detected once, and about 0.0094% sits in the top ten. This clone was seen once. Another study also made use of these data, one on human thymus T cells. That work adds: Across thymic and blood repertoires, the usage of V and J genes appeared to be biased.

The chain has TRBV5-1 and TRBJ2-7; TRBD1 matches 7 bases. This sequence originates from a boy under two years old with a congenital heart defect. The sequenced sample consisted of thymocytes. Written as DNA, the CDR3 is TGCGCCAGTTCTAAGACAGGGCCCTTAGGAGAGCAGTACTTC. As protein: CASSKTGPLGEQYF.